This T cell receptor (beta chain) appears in the sequencing data of a study of shared clonotypes between healthy human individuals. Turning to the study itself: In total, the donors were a couple of women and a few men aged 18 to 49. Study-wide findings and caveats: Generation of non-shared clonotypes was less probable than generation of clonotypes shared by all four donors.

Once extracted for a subset, genomic DNA was divided evenly among several immunoSEQ plates. The table came from immunoSEQ multiplex PCR; TCRdb's copy has only in-frame clones and leaves some out. This table has some 1.5 million clones, 95% to 99% appearing once. Note on this clone: Its matching antigen is unknown.

This CDR3 spans 15 amino acids. Trimming cost V 1 base and J 5 bases; bases outside gene matches: 5. Germline V gene lookup returns CDR1 SGHVS and CDR2 FQNEAQ. The TCR sequence derives from a man aged 30 to 45 in good health. V is TRBV7-8 and J is TRBJ2-7, with 10 bases fitting TRBD2. The source material was naive CD4+ T cells sorted from blood. Subset defined: CD45RA+ positively selected. The CDR3 nucleotides are TGTGCCAGCAGCTTAGGACTAGCGGGTACCCACGAGCAGTACTTC. Protein sequence: CASSLGLAGTHEQYF.